This T cell receptor (beta chain) was observed in a study of cytomegalovirus exposure and HLA in healthy donors (dated by TCRdb to 2016 to 2017). Regarding the study in general: An earlier analysis of approximately 550 of the donors reported more than 250 Gb of sequence data and 117 million unique TCR beta sequences from about 180 million T cells. HLA typing included class I and class II loci at four-digit resolution. Because of strong linkage in the cohort, roughly 5 DR-DQ haplotypes were treated as single units for association and clustering. Across approximately 400 genotyped donors of the cohort, an average of about 250,000 unique TCR beta nucleotide sequences per donor were sequenced, and roughly 20% of those sequences were non-productive. A later genetic analysis took genome-wide SNP genotypes for about 55% of the 666 donors and used that subset as a discovery cohort. Roughly 310 gigabases of sequencing data and some 85 million unique TCR sequences were included in an early release covering 550 to 800 HLA-typed donors. Of the 350 to 450 genotyped donors, over 70% fell in the genetic ancestry cluster associated with self-reported Caucasian donors. In an earlier analysis of 587 of the donors, high-throughput TCR beta sequencing was used to judge whether each TCR beta V gene segment behaved as functional or pseudogenic. Typing coverage differed by locus: A, B, C, DRB1 and DQB1 were typed in about 629-630 donors, DQA1 in roughly 500, DPA1 in 600 to 610, and DPB1 in about 450. Rather than using new phenotypic data, the later analysis identified candidate immune exposures from TCR beta sequences and from how often those sequences occurred across donors. A separate validation cohort of over 95 different subjects was used in addition to the roughly 700-subject first cohort. Donor age, sex, ethnicity and CMV serostatus were collected together with the repertoire data. The study aimed to test whether cataloging public T cell receptors could reveal signatures of past pathogen exposure. Using immunosequencing, the study profiled T cell repertoires from about 650 subjects and related those repertoires to cytomegalovirus serostatus. Every discovery cohort repertoire had been produced on one sequencing platform. To predict cytomegalovirus infection status, the study brought together high-throughput TCR immunosequencing, statistical association of individual TCRs with disease status, and machine learning. To study patterns of TCR occurrence, a later analysis re-analyzed previously published TCR beta repertoires from under 750 donors and added high-resolution HLA genotyping. On the study overall, not on this receptor specifically: The sequencing pipeline was judged likely to have produced a cluster of highly shared sequence variants as a technical artifact. CMV serostatus was the only immune exposure information available for the cohort. At a false discovery rate of 0.05, a later analysis linked fewer than 20,000 TCR beta sequences to specific HLA alleles. In vitro tests confirmed that a few of the cytomegalovirus-associated TCR beta chains recognize cytomegalovirus antigens. A further reported finding was that TCR beta sequences accurately predicted the HLA-A and HLA-B alleles for most subjects in the first cohort. Broadly in line with IMGT annotations, most TCR beta V segments showed up in productive rearrangements about 87% or about 30% of the time in an earlier analysis of around 600 of the donors. About 17 rarely observed V segments, including chromosome 9 orphons, were excluded from the earlier analysis of several hundred of the donors because counts were too low. Linkage disequilibrium might explain the correlated functional status among segregating V segments, but an unknown experimental factor could not be ruled out. The study gave a list of 150 to 200 TCR beta chains associated with cytomegalovirus. According to a later genetic analysis, donors in an Asian-associated ancestry cluster had fewer N-insertions in productive TCRs than the approximately 630-donor mean. A later analysis found that TCR association rates varied across HLA loci, with DRB1 alleles showing the most associated TCRs and HLA-C alleles the fewest. Some IMGT-functional V segments, including TRBV6-2 and TRBV6-3, could not be told apart with the 87-base-pair reads, so those segments were excluded. Compared with equally common non-associated chains, HLA-associated TCR beta chains in a later analysis were more clonally expanded and had lower generation probabilities. V-gene and J-gene trimming of TCR beta chains was associated with a missense DCLRE1C variant in a later genetic analysis, and the association was replicated in an independent cohort. Because some donors lacked HLA typing at each locus, the association tests relied only on the typed subset. According to the authors, the approach could potentially be generalized to other disease states and immunological phenotypes. Several of the top co-occurrence clusters appeared to be linked to parvovirus B19, influenza, CMV and Epstein-Barr virus, according to a later analysis. The classifier was reported to diagnose cytomegalovirus status with high specificity and sensitivity in both the original and validation cohorts. Sequencing depth was assumed to be roughly uniform across donors in the presence/absence analyses, though that assumption may not hold. In a later analysis, most CMV-associated TCR beta chains were found to appear HLA-restricted, with HLA associations seemingly driven largely by CMV exposure. Most TCR sequences were observed very rarely across donors, whereas some public TCRs were present in many individuals. Assigning TCR associations to individual alleles was difficult when HLA alleles, especially DR and DQ, strongly co-occurred. In this cohort, only TCR beta chains were sequenced, and detectable features were limited by the absence of alpha or paired-chain data.

The cohort was made up of roughly 670 healthy bone marrow donors. At the time of sampling, every cohort member was nominally healthy, though immune exposures that went unrecorded were likely present. The donor was CMV seronegative and belonged to the group of around 400 seronegative cohort members. Every donor gave a peripheral blood sample, and the peripheral blood mononuclear cells from that sample were used for TCR beta sequencing. Genomic DNA was extracted from the blood cell samples with the Qiagen DNeasy Blood Extraction Kit. Turning to this clone: Its antigen is unknown. Base quality data are lacking; no much larger clone is found one base away.

The library was produced with the immunoSEQ multiplex PCR assay. For the multiplex PCR, a mixture combining 60 forward primers for TCR Vbeta segments and 13 reverse primers for TCR Jbeta segments was used. The CDR3 region of rearranged TCR beta genes was amplified from genomic DNA by a multiplex PCR assay. The amplified TCR beta libraries were sequenced on the Illumina HiSeq System as 87-base-pair reads. Under the source paper's analysis protocol: A later analysis tallied around 82 million unique TCR beta chains across the 700 or so repertoires, and about 10 million of those chains were shared by two or more donors. Raw reads were error-corrected and collapsed into unique sequences by a nearest-neighbor algorithm in which closely related sequences were merged to remove PCR and sequencing errors. CDR3 sequences were aligned to IMGT reference sequences to assign V, D and J gene segments. Each retained sequence needed at least a six-nucleotide match to both a V gene segment and a J gene segment. A rearrangement was called productive if the CDR3 had no stop codons and remained in frame with V and J, and every other rearrangement was called non-productive. CDR3 was defined according to IMGT convention as the region running from the second conserved V-encoded cysteine to the conserved J-encoded phenylalanine. The earlier analysis of about 530 of the donors excluded any sequence lacking an unambiguous match to a single V gene segment. In an earlier analysis of 587 of the donors, V segments were called functional above 56.7% productive rearrangements and were called segregating when the between-donor standard deviation exceeded 5%. A statistical classification framework was built to diagnose cytomegalovirus status from the catalog of TCR beta chain sequences. In a later analysis, TCR nucleotide sequences were compared against IMGT/GENE-DB human TR gene sequences so that V and J genes could be assigned. Using the TCRdist pipeline, a later analysis assigned CDR3 sequences along with most-parsimonious VDJ recombination scenarios. A later analysis defined each TCR beta chain by its CDR3 amino acid sequence plus V-gene family, and excluded reads lacking a unique V-gene family. A later analysis removed 550 to 700 highly shared, low-generation-probability nucleotide sequences to deal with suspected cross-contamination and a sequencing artifact. A later analysis calculated a clonal expansion index for each public chain from normalized within-repertoire ranks of inferred template counts. In a later analysis, generation probabilities were computed with a VDJ recombination model fitted to out-of-frame rearrangements, and the resulting probabilities were checked against IGoR. In a later analysis, TCR-TCR, TCR-HLA and TCR-CMV co-occurrence was scored with hypergeometric tests, and a repertoire-size bias correction was applied to TCR pairs. In a later analysis, false discovery rates were estimated by permuting HLA or CMV assignments 20 times. In a later analysis, co-occurring TCRs were grouped using DBSCAN, with TCRdist sequence similarity added in when clustering inside HLA-allele-positive subsets. Repertoires with fewer than 30,000 or more than 120,000 public chains, plus five repertoires with anomalous nucleotide sharing, were excluded from co-occurrence clustering. TCRdb holds this immuneACCESS table with in-frame rearrangements only. Some clones are missing; in checked studies, unresolved V genes explain under half, and the rest has no known cause. V and J calls and clone size are given by that table; D and trimming were obtained from the DNA. This sample holds approximately 150,000 clones; roughly 80% were observed only once. The ten largest clones take up about 4.7% of the sample.

CDR1 and CDR2, per the germline V gene (reference sequence), are SGHAT and FQDESV. Including cysteine and phenylalanine, the CDR3 has 15 amino acids. CDR3 DNA only is kept here, 45 bases in frame from base 1. Trimming at the junction amounts to 7 bases on V and 5 bases on J, and the germline ends lie 19 bases apart. The sample was PBMCs. The chain couples TRBV11-1 to TRBJ2-3, with a tentative D gene TRBD1 over 5 matching bases. The origin of this receptor is a man younger than 40 in good health and CMV-seronegative. The DNA sequence follows: TGTGCCAGCACCCCAGAAGATCAAAGGGGAGATACGCAGTATTTT. It encodes CASTPEDQRGDTQYF.